The clone carrying this TCR beta chain was counted many times. Antigen specificity is unknown. Flow cytometry had shown expanded CD8+CD57+ cells in the patients chosen for sequencing. Each patient carried a diagnosis of severe acquired aplastic anemia. This CDR3 contains 15 residues. J lost 4 bases, V lost 8 bases, and 5 bases had no gene match. Germline V gene data show CDR1 as LNHDA and CDR2 as SQIVND (reference sequence). This sample is part of a study of CD8+CD57+ T cells in acquired aplastic anemia. Across the whole study: An average of roughly 3 ug of DNA was obtained from sorted CD4+ and CD8+ cells. General study points: Patients did not significantly differ from controls in CD8+ Simpson's diversity.

Using genomic DNA as the template, TCR beta VDJ and CDR3 profiling was carried out. TCRdb used MiXCR to reprocess the reads, holding one entry per CDR3 protein. The table has some 170,000 distinct CDR3 sequences, 45% to 55% seen once. The clonotype was recovered from a human donor with aplastic anemia. The chain joins TRBV19 to TRBJ2-1; 13 bases agree with TRBD2. Source material: sorted CD4+, CD8+, or CD8+CD57+ T cells (not recorded which) from PBMCs. As DNA, the CDR3 is TGTGCCAGTGCACTGACTAGCGGGGGGTACAATGAGCAGTTCTTC. Protein product: CASALTSGGYNEQFF.